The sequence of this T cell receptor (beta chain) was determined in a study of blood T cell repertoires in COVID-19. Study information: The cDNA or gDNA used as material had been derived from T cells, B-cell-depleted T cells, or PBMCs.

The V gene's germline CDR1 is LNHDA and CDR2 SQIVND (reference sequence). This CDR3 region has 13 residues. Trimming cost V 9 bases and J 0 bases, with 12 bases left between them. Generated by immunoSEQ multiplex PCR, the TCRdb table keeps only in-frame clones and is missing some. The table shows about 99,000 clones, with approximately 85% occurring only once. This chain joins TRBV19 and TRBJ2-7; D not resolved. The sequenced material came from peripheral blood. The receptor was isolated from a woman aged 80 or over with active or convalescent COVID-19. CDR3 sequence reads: CASSPELSYEQYF. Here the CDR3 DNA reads TGTGCCAGCAGCCCGGAGCTCTCCTACGAGCAGTACTTC.